This T cell receptor (beta chain) originates from a study of breast tumors, draining lymph nodes, adjacent tissues. Points from the study as a whole: The lymph node origin of tumor T cells was framed as consistent with a hypothesis, not demonstrated.

Germline V gives CDR1 LGHNA, CDR2 YSLEER. The CDR3 runs to 15 residues. Trimming removed 2 bases from V and 2 bases from J; junction bases left unmatched: 3. TCRdb fed the multiplex PCR reads into MiXCR, producing one record per CDR3 protein. The sample has some 83,000 distinct CDR3 sequences, about 21% seen once; the top ten hold 2% to 3%. The lymph nodes were axillary draining lymph nodes from breast cancer patients. This clonotype was found many times. Antigen specificity is unknown. The V and J genes are TRBV4-3 and TRBJ2-1; the match to TRBD1 covers 7 bases. Sequencing was carried out using axillary lymph node tissue. This receptor was identified in a female donor with breast cancer. Some clones in this sample may be carry-over from other donors' samples. CDR3 sequence (DNA): TGCGCCAGCAGCCAAACAGGGGACACCTACAATGAGCAGTTCTTC. The encoded protein is CASSQTGDTYNEQFF.